Presented here are 9 T cell receptor beta chains from one specimen sequenced in a study of blood T cell repertoires in COVID-19. The table came from immunoSEQ multiplex PCR; TCRdb's copy has only in-frame clones and leaves some out. Among under 250,000 clones listed, around 88% were seen once. Sequences were obtained from peripheral blood. These TCRs come from a man older than 75 with acute or convalescent COVID-19.

The table lists this clone with a count of one. The DNA of the CDR3 is TGTGCCAGCTCACCAGGGCAGACATATGGCTACACCTTC. It encodes CASSPGQTYGYTF. The V and J genes are TRBV18 and TRBJ1-2; unclear D gene. Germline V gene lookup returns CDR1 KGHSH and CDR2 LQKENI. V was shortened by 2 bases and J by 5 bases, with 9 bases between the two germline ends. This CDR3 region has 13 residues.

Of note for this clone: The same CDR3 arises from other DNA sequences in this sample as well. The V and J genes are TRBV18 and TRBJ1-1; D perhaps matches TRBD1 (5 bases). Germline assignment: CDR1 KGHSH and CDR2 LQKENI. Trimming removed 1 base from V and 0 bases from J, with 9 bases in between. CDR3 size: 15 residues. The CDR3 DNA reads as TGTGCCAGCTCACCACGTGGGGGGTTGAACACTGAAGCTTTCTTT. Translating it yields CASSPRGGLNTEAFF.

The chain couples TRBV7-9 to TRBJ2-7, with D uncertain. Germline loops: CDR1 SEHNR, CDR2 FQNEAQ (reference sequence). The CDR3 length is 13 residues. The germline V and J ends were trimmed by 1 base and 2 bases, with 6 bases remaining between them. CDR3 sequence reads: CASSLERAYEQYF. In DNA form, the CDR3 reads TGTGCCAGCAGCTTAGAACGGGCCTACGAGCAGTACTTC.

The chain carries TRBV19 and TRBJ1-5, with no clear D. This CDR3 is 15 amino acids long. Germline loops: CDR1 LNHDA, CDR2 SQIVND (reference sequence). V was cut by 11 bases and J by 2 bases, with 19 bases left in between. CDR3 amino acids: CASTGGAPGNQPQHF. The DNA of the CDR3 is TGTGCCTCCACGGGAGGAGCTCCAGGCAATCAGCCCCAGCATTTT.

Comments on this clone: Different DNA sequences within this sample yield the same CDR3. The CDR3 nucleotides read TGCGCCAGCAGCTTGCCCGGGGGGGGCTACACCTTC. This encodes CASSLPGGGYTF. The chain recombines TRBV5-1 with TRBJ1-2, with D maybe TRBD1 (5 bases). With 1 base removed from V and 8 bases from J, the gap between germline ends came to 9 bases. The CDR3 is made up of 12 amino acids. The V gene's germline CDR1 is SGHRS and CDR2 YFSETQ.

The chain combines TRBV5-1 with TRBJ1-1; 7 nucleotides line up with TRBD1. V trimming: 2 bases; J trimming: 6 bases; junction bases outside the gene matches: 7. Germline V gene data show CDR1 as SGHRS and CDR2 as YFSETQ. This CDR3 region has 14 residues. The CDR3 region is CASSFLTGEAEAFF. Here the CDR3 DNA reads TGCGCCAGCAGCTTCCTTACAGGGGAGGCTGAAGCTTTCTTT.

V usage is TRBV10-3 and J usage is TRBJ1-1, with 7 bases matching TRBD1. Losses at the gene ends were 7 bases for V and 1 base for J; bases not matched to a gene: 6. Germline values: CDR1 ENHRY, CDR2 SYGVKD. The CDR3 is 14 residues long. The CDR3 DNA reads as TGTGCCATCAATACAGGGGAAGGGAACACTGAAGCTTTCTTT. This gives the protein CAINTGEGNTEAFF.

In regard to this clone: The same CDR3 is also encoded by other DNA sequences in this sample. The chain uses TRBV7-3 and TRBJ1-1; perhaps TRBD1 as D (6 bases). The CDR3 covers 13 residues. The V and J ends lost 5 bases and 2 bases respectively, with 9 bases between them. Germline V gene lookup returns CDR1 SGHTA and CDR2 FQGTGA. The CDR3 protein is CASSSGGNTEAFF. Here the CDR3 DNA reads TGTGCCAGCAGCAGCGGGGGCAACACTGAAGCTTTCTTT.

The chain joins TRBV5-1 to TRBJ1-6; possible D gene TRBD1, 5 bases. The CDR3 runs 14 residues. The germline gives CDR1 SGHRS, CDR2 YFSETQ. V was cut by 2 bases and J by 5 bases, with 8 bases left in between. CDR3 nucleotides: TGCGCCAGCAGCTTCGGACAAAATAATTCACCCCTCCACTTT. Translation gives CASSFGQNNSPLHF.